Shown below are 27 T cell receptor beta chains from a single sample sequenced in a study of T cell repertoires in cytomegalovirus infection. TCRdb reprocessed the reads with MiXCR, giving one entry per CDR3 protein. The table has about 920,000 distinct CDR3 sequences, around 32% seen once; the top ten hold under 15%. No antigen has been assigned to these receptors. The sequencing here drew on cultured CD8+ T cells from PBMCs, taken from culture after CMV antigen stimulation. The receptors were sampled from a human donor in good health (CMV status not recorded). Some clones in this sample may be carry-over from other donors' samples.

Worth noting for this clonotype: This may be a read error, as it is one base from a much larger clone. This chain connects TRBV7-2 to TRBJ1-2, with D possibly matching TRBD1 (6 bases). The length of the CDR3 is 15 residues. Germline lookup yields CDR1 SGHTA and CDR2 FQGNSA. The ends were cut back, 5 bases at V and 0 bases at J, with 13 bases in the middle. The CDR3 sequence is CASSTQQGANYGYTF. The CDR3 bases are TGTGCCAGCAGCACCCAACAGGGCGCTAACTATGGCTACACCTTC.

This clonotype was counted ten times or more. The gene calls are TRBV7-6 and TRBJ2-2; D gene unclear. The germline V gene has CDR1 SGHVS and CDR2 FNYEAQ. Trimming took off 1 base at V and 7 bases at J, with 7 bases between the two ends. The CDR3 consists of 13 residues. The CDR3 sequence: CASSLDGVGELFF. The CDR3 DNA reads TGTGCCAGCAGCTTAGATGGTGTCGGGGAGCTGTTTTTT.

The chain carries TRBV3-1 and TRBJ2-2; 8 nucleotides line up with TRBD2. The CDR3 loop spans 17 amino acids. V shed 0 bases, J shed 1 base, and the junction held 4 bases outside the gene matches. CDR1 LGHDT and CDR2 YNNKEL come from the germline V gene (reference sequence). CDR3 residues: CASSQDRGGENTGELFF. The CDR3 bases are TGTGCCAGCAGCCAAGATCGGGGGGGGGAGAACACCGGGGAGCTGTTTTTT.

This clonotype has only a few counts. DNA of the CDR3: TGTGCCAGCAGCCAGGATGGCTCACAAGAGACCCAGTACTTC. It specifies CASSQDGSQETQYF. The V and J genes are TRBV12-3 or TRBV12-4 and TRBJ2-5; no clear D gene. CDR3 length: 14 amino acids. V was clipped by 6 bases and J by 2 bases, with 13 bases between them.

This clonotype has at least ten counts. The chain combines TRBV6-6 with TRBJ1-5; 10 bases map to TRBD1. CDR3 length equals 14 residues. From germline, CDR1 is MNHNY and CDR2 SVGAGI (reference sequence). V lost 7 bases, J lost 5 bases, and 5 bases stayed unmatched. The CDR3 spells CASNDRGLDQPQHF. As DNA, the CDR3 is TGTGCCAGCAATGACAGGGGGCTAGATCAGCCCCAGCATTTT.

This clonotype was counted a single time. The chain combines TRBV2 with TRBJ1-1; D may be TRBD1 (5 bases). Germline CDR1 reads SNHLY; CDR2 reads FYNNEI. The CDR3 contains 13 residues. V lost 9 bases, J lost 6 bases, and 17 bases lay in between. CDR3 nucleotides: TGTGCCAGGGCGCGGGGTGAAGGGGCTGAAGCTTTCTTT. Protein: CARARGEGAEAFF.

The chain carries TRBV11-2 and TRBJ2-3; D unresolved. The CDR3 has 13 residues. V gave up 6 bases and J gave up 2 bases, with 9 bases separating them. Germline V gene data show CDR1 as SGHAT and CDR2 as FQNNGV. In DNA form, the CDR3 reads TGTGCCAGCAGTTTCCCTAACACAGATACGCAGTATTTT. Amino acids: CASSFPNTDTQYF. The full variable domain, in which reference TRBV11-2 and TRBJ2-3 provide the parts outside the CDR3, is EAGVAQSPRYKIIEKRQSVAFWCNPISGHATLYWYQQILGQGPKLLIQFQNNGVVDDSQLPKDRFSAERLKGVDSTLKIQPAKLEDSAVYLCASSFPNTDTQYFGPGTRLTVL.

This clonotype was picked up a small number of times. The junction differs from germline at one of its ends, possibly a read error. The V gene is TRBV5-3, the J gene TRBJ1-2; 7 bases align to TRBD1. TRBV5-3 is reported as an ORF; its role is uncertain. CDR3 length: 13 amino acids. In nucleotides, the CDR3 is TGTGCCAGCAGCTCTGACAGGGTTTTTGGCTACACCTTC. Its protein is CASSSDRVFGYTF.

This chain links TRBV6-2 or TRBV6-3 with TRBJ2-7; D is undetermined. CDR3 length equals 13 residues. Germline V CDR1 and CDR2: MNHEY, SVGEGT. V was trimmed by 8 bases and J by 6 bases, leaving 17 bases between them. The CDR3 DNA is TGTGCCAGCGGGTTGAGCTCTCCCAGCGAGCAGTACGTC. Translating it yields CASGLSSPSEQYV.

This clonotype has just a few counts. The rearrangement joins TRBV2 to TRBJ2-2, with D perhaps matching TRBD1 (6 bases). This CDR3 has 15 residues. Germline CDR1 is SNHLY and CDR2 is FYNNEI. V was pared by 7 bases and J by 7 bases, with 19 bases between. The CDR3 DNA reads TGTGCCAGCACAAAACCAGGGGAGTTGAACGGGGAGCTGTTTTTT. It encodes CASTKPGELNGELFF.

J is TRBJ2-1 and V is TRBV28; D remains ambiguous. Trimming shortened V by 7 bases and J by 0 bases, and 10 bases separated the two germline ends. CDR1 is MDHEN and CDR2 is SYDVKM in the germline V gene. The CDR3 is made up of 14 amino acids. The chain's CDR3 is CASTDLGSYNEQFF. The CDR3 bases are TGTGCCAGCACAGACCTTGGCTCCTACAATGAGCAGTTCTTC.

To note about this clonotype: Germline and junction disagree at one end, which may indicate a read error. This chain uses TRBV25-1 with TRBJ1-5, with D hard to call. Germline CDR1 and CDR2: MGHDK and SYGVNS. The CDR3 loop spans 13 amino acids. CDR3 region: CASSDRGNQTQHF. The CDR3 region has the DNA TGTGCCAGCAGTGACCGAGGGAATCAGACCCAGCATTTT.

V gene TRBV5-1 combines with J gene TRBJ1-2; possibly TRBD1 for D (5 bases). Germline V gives CDR1 SGHRS, CDR2 YFSETQ. The CDR3 loop spans 13 amino acids. Trimming shortened V by 3 bases and J by 6 bases, and 12 bases separated the two germline ends. The CDR3 loop is CASSYGTVDGYTF. Written as DNA, the CDR3 is TGCGCCAGCAGCTACGGGACTGTCGATGGCTACACCTTC.

This chain joins TRBV28 and TRBJ2-2; the D gene is possibly TRBD1 (5 bases). This CDR3 contains 15 residues. Deletions cut 6 bases from V and 1 base from J, with 12 bases between. Germline values: CDR1 MDHEN, CDR2 SYDVKM. The DNA of the CDR3 is TGTGCCAGCAGATCCGACAGTTTGAACACCGGGGAGCTGTTTTTT. This translates into CASRSDSLNTGELFF.

This clonotype was observed a few times. The rearrangement joins TRBV7-9 to TRBJ2-1; TRBD2 matches 8 bases. Germline V gene data show CDR1 as SEHNR and CDR2 as FQNEAQ (reference sequence). The trim removed 5 bases at V and 1 base at J, leaving 7 bases unmatched. This CDR3 comprises 16 residues. In DNA, the CDR3 is TGTGCCAGCAGCCATGGGAGCGGGGGTTCCTACAATGAGCAGTTCTTC. Its protein product is CASSHGSGGSYNEQFF.

This clonotype was recorded a few times. The chain couples TRBV6-1 to TRBJ2-7; the match to TRBD1 covers 9 bases. V shed 2 bases and J 1 base; nucleotides not matched to a gene: 3. The CDR3 totals 15 residues. The germline V gene has CDR1 MNHNS and CDR2 SASEGT. The CDR3 region is CASSEYRGQSYEQYV. CDR3 nucleotide sequence: TGTGCCAGCAGTGAATACAGGGGGCAATCCTACGAGCAGTACGTC.

At least ten counts were recorded for this clonotype. V and J are TRBV7-2 and TRBJ2-3, with D tentatively TRBD2 (7 bases). The germline V gene has CDR1 SGHTA and CDR2 FQGNSA. The CDR3 contains 16 residues. V shed 7 bases and J shed 5 bases, with 22 bases lying between them. The DNA of the CDR3 is TGTGCCAGCACCTCCTTTGGGGGGGCCTCTCGAGATACGCAGTATTTT. Residues: CASTSFGGASRDTQYF.

V gene TRBV11-2 combines with J gene TRBJ2-2, with D unresolved. CDR1 SGHAT and CDR2 FQNNGV come from the germline V gene. V gave up 5 bases and J gave up 4 bases, with 8 bases separating them. The CDR3 loop spans 13 amino acids. In DNA form, the CDR3 reads TGTGCCAGCAGCCTACCCCGCACCGGGGAGCTGTTTTTT. As protein: CASSLPRTGELFF.

The gene calls are TRBV7-2 and TRBJ1-2, with a weak D call TRBD1 (6 bases). The length of the CDR3 is 12 residues. The ends were cut back, 7 bases at V and 5 bases at J, with 11 bases in the middle. Germline lookup yields CDR1 SGHTA and CDR2 FQGNSA. The CDR3, as DNA: TGTGCCAGCAATACAGGGTTGTATGGCTACACCTTC. Translating it yields CASNTGLYGYTF. Full variable domain (remainder filled in from reference TRBV7-2 and TRBJ1-2): GAGVSQSPSNKVTEKGKDVELRCDPISGHTALYWYRQSLGQGLEFLIYFQGNSAPDKSGLPSDRFSAERTGGSVSTLTIQRTQQEDSAVYLCASNTGLYGYTFGSGTRLTVV.

This clonotype was detected a few times. The V and J genes are TRBV7-2 and TRBJ1-2; TRBD1 matches 7 bases. The CDR3 has 13 amino acids. Unmatched junction bases numbered 8, after V lost 7 bases and J lost 6 bases. Germline V gene lookup returns CDR1 SGHTA and CDR2 FQGNSA. The CDR3 nucleotides read TGTGCCAGCACTGTTAACAGGGGAAATGGCTACACCTTC. Its translation is CASTVNRGNGYTF.

This clonotype was detected only a few times. This chain uses TRBV24-1 with TRBJ2-1; a possible D gene is TRBD2 (5 bases). The germline gives CDR1 KGHDR, CDR2 SFDVKD. The CDR3 runs 14 residues. With 6 bases removed from V and 0 bases from J, the gap between germline ends came to 8 bases. CDR3 sequence: CATSSSGSYNEQFF. CDR3 in DNA: TGTGCCACCAGTTCGAGCGGCTCCTACAATGAGCAGTTCTTC.

The gene calls are TRBV29-1 and TRBJ2-1; 7 bases are shared with TRBD2. The CDR3 sequence is 12 residues long. J gave up 6 bases and V 8 bases, and 7 bases lay outside the gene matches. CDR1 is SQVTM and CDR2 is ANQGSEA in the germline V gene. The CDR3, as DNA: TGCAGCACGGCTAGCGGCCTCAATGAGCAGTTCTTC. It is translated as CSTASGLNEQFF.

In this sample, this clonotype turned up a few times. This chain joins TRBV6-1 and TRBJ2-2; D is ambiguous. Germline V gives CDR1 MNHNS, CDR2 SASEGT. The CDR3 length is 13 residues. Trimming took 5 bases from V and 6 from J, leaving 10 bases between them. The chain's CDR3 is CASSPNRAGELFF. The CDR3 DNA follows: TGTGCCAGCAGTCCGAATAGGGCCGGGGAGCTGTTTTTT.

This clonotype was recorded a few times. The rearrangement uses TRBV4-1 and TRBJ1-5; no clear D. CDR1 is MGHRA and CDR2 is YSYEKL in the germline V gene. The CDR3 totals 17 residues. Trimming left V 0 bases short and J 0 bases short, with 12 bases between. CDR3: CASSQDGSALSNQPQHF. CDR3 in DNA: TGCGCCAGCAGCCAAGATGGAAGCGCTCTTAGCAATCAGCCCCAGCATTTT.

This chain connects TRBV18 to TRBJ2-1; 8 bases match TRBD2. Germline CDR1 KGHSH, CDR2 LQKENI. The CDR3 has 15 residues. V trimming: 9 bases; J trimming: 2 bases; junction bases outside the gene matches: 9. CDR3 nucleotides: TGTGCCAGTCAACCGGGGGGGGCCACCTACAATGAGCAGTTCTTC. Translated, it gives CASQPGGATYNEQFF.

This clonotype has a single count. The chain employs TRBV14 and TRBJ1-1; D gene ambiguous. The CDR3 is 15 amino acids. Germline values: CDR1 SGHDN, CDR2 FVKESK. Trimming removed 0 bases at V and 0 bases at J, with 8 bases between. The CDR3 here is CASSQERRMNTEAFF. CDR3 nucleotides: TGTGCCAGCAGCCAAGAACGACGGATGAACACTGAAGCTTTCTTT. Full variable domain (rest looked up from reference TRBV14 and TRBJ1-1): EAGVTQFPSHSVIEKGQTVTLRCDPISGHDNLYWYRRVMGKEIKFLLHFVKESKQDESGMPNNRFLAERTGGTYSTLKVQPAELEDSGVYFCASSQERRMNTEAFFGQGTRLTVV.

This clonotype was seen more than once but under ten times. J is TRBJ2-3 and V is TRBV5-6; TRBD1 aligns across 7 bases. Unmatched junction bases numbered 8, after V lost 1 base and J lost 3 bases. Germline V gene data show CDR1 as SGHDT and CDR2 as YYEEEE. The CDR3 extends over 16 amino acids. In DNA, the CDR3 is TGTGCCAGCAGCTTGAGGGGGCCCGGCTGGACAGATACGCAGTATTTT. This codes for CASSLRGPGWTDTQYF.